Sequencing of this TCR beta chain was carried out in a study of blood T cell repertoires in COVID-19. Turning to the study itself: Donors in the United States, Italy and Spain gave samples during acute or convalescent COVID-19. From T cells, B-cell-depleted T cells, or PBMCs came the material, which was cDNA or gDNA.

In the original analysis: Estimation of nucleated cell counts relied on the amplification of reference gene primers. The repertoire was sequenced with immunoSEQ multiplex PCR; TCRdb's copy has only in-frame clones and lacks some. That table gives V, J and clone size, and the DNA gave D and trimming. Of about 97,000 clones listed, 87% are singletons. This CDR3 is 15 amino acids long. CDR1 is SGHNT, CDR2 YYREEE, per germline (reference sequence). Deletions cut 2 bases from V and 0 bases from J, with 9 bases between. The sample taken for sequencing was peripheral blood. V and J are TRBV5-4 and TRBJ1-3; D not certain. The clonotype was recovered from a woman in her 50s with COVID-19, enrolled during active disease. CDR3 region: CASSFRESSGNTIYF. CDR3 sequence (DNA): TGTGCCAGCAGCTTCCGAGAGTCCTCTGGAAACACCATATATTTT.